Sequencing of this T cell receptor beta chain was carried out in a study of persistence of HIV-infected CD4 T cells. Study at large: The sample holds CD4+ T cells responsive to CMV or HIV-1 Gag. Study results and limitations: Rare CMV-responding cells carrying HIV-1 proviruses were not analyzed separately for TCR.

Notes on this clone: Its antigen is as yet unknown.

CDR3 length: 13 residues. The V end lost 4 bases, the J end lost 5 bases, and 9 bases lay between the germline ends. Germline V gene lookup returns CDR1 SNHLY and CDR2 FYNNEI. The stimulus was lysate of CMV-infected fibroblasts, 8.5 to 10 ug/mL. Sorted nonresponding memory CD4+ T cells were CD40L-negative, CD69-negative, CD45RO-high. Suppressive ART was started during chronic HIV-1 infection in these adults. This was the immunoSEQ version 4 assay in survey mode. Genomic DNA was diluted to 10 ng/uL, up to roughly 1 ug per sample. Repertoires were generated with immunoSEQ multiplex PCR, while TCRdb's copy carries only in-frame clones and drops some. The sample has tens of thousands of clones; around 82% are singletons.

The sample in question was CD4+ T cells sorted from PBMCs after approximately 20-hour stimulation, obtained from a patient who received antiretroviral therapy. The clonotype was recovered from an adult woman with HIV who was CMV-seropositive. The chain uses TRBV2 and TRBJ1-5; tentative D call: TRBD1 (5 bases). The CDR3 is CASSGQSYQPQHF. Here the CDR3 DNA reads TGTGCCAGCAGTGGACAGAGTTATCAGCCCCAGCATTTT.